This T cell receptor beta chain appears in the sequencing data of a study of T-cell memory formation after mild COVID-19. Researchers used 5'RACE with constant-segment primers to make TCR alpha and TCR beta cDNA libraries that carry sample barcodes and UMIs. TCRdb called the 5' RACE reads again in MiXCR, with one record for every CDR3 protein. The table shows around 300,000 distinct CDR3 sequences, with around 13% occurring only once. This clonotype was counted many times. Its antigen is currently unknown. Broader study findings: Researchers report contracting CD4+ clones mostly in CM and EM, with CD8+ clones in EMRA. A second wave of clones peaked on day 37, and their SARS-CoV-2 specificity went unconfirmed. In pre-infection memory, a portion of responding clones appeared, which suggested that cross-reactive memory joined.

Germline lookup yields CDR1 SGHTA and CDR2 FQGTGA. Unmatched junction bases numbered 5, after V lost 5 bases and J lost 5 bases. The CDR3 totals 13 residues. The gene calls are TRBV7-3 and TRBJ2-5; TRBD2 matches 7 bases. The sequencing sample was made of PBMCs or a T cell subset sorted from them (not recorded which). This receptor was identified in a young man who had mild COVID-19 (a few samples of this study predate the infection). Cell type and time point are not known. The CDR3 sequence is CASSRLARETQYF. DNA for the CDR3: TGTGCCAGCAGCCGACTAGCACGGGAGACCCAGTACTTC.